This is a list of T cell receptor beta chains from one sample in a study of cytomegalovirus exposure and HLA in healthy donors. Libraries were prepared by immunoSEQ multiplex PCR; TCRdb keeps only in-frame clonotypes and omits some of them. The sample contains more than 80,000 clones, 60% to 80% of which appear only once. Sequencing input: PBMCs. These receptors were obtained from a female donor in good health and CMV-seronegative. The CDR3 runs from the conserved cysteine through the conserved F or W. The D gene is left open where the match is weak. Clone size is not always given. Where it is, it says once, few, many or a class for expanded clones.

D: .
size: .
V: TRBV27
J: TRBJ2-1
CDR3: CASSLLPELAGSYNEQFF
DNA: TGTGCCAGCAGTTTGTTGCCCGAGCTGGCGGGCTCCTACAATGAGCAGTTCTTC

D: .
size: few
V: TRBV7-3
J: TRBJ2-5
CDR3: CASSLTRQETQYF
DNA: TGTGCCAGCAGCTTAACGAGGCAAGAGACCCAGTACTTC

D: TRBD2
size: .
V: TRBV4-2
J: TRBJ2-1
CDR3: CASSQGLADEQFF
DNA: TGTGCCAGCAGCCAGGGACTAGCGGATGAGCAGTTCTTC

D: .
size: .
V: TRBV2
J: TRBJ1-1
CDR3: CASSNRGYTEAFF
DNA: TGTGCCAGCAGTAATAGGGGGTACACTGAAGCTTTCTTT

D: .
size: .
V: TRBV2
J: TRBJ1-1
CDR3: CASRNDRNTEAFF
DNA: TGTGCCAGCAGAAATGACAGGAACACTGAAGCTTTCTTT

D: .
size: .
V: TRBV4-1
J: TRBJ2-1
CDR3: CASSQDPPKANAGDEQFF
DNA: TGCGCCAGCAGCCAAGATCCCCCCAAGGCTAACGCCGGGGATGAGCAGTTCTTC

D: TRBD1
size: .
V: TRBV18
J: TRBJ1-5
CDR3: CASSRSGRGADQPQHF
DNA: TGTGCCAGCTCACGCAGTGGCAGGGGGGCCGATCAGCCCCAGCATTTT

D: .
size: .
V: TRBV4-1
J: TRBJ2-6
CDR3: CASSPEAGLSLSGANVLTF
DNA: TGCGCCAGCAGCCCTGAAGCCGGACTCAGCCTCTCTGGGGCCAACGTCCTGACTTTC

D: TRBD2
size: .
V: TRBV27
J: TRBJ2-7
CDR3: CASSPAGRSSYEQYF
DNA: TGTGCCAGCAGTCCAGCGGGGAGGAGCTCCTACGAGCAGTACTTC

D: .
size: .
V: TRBV9
J: TRBJ2-5
CDR3: CASSVGGSEETQYF
DNA: TGTGCCAGCAGCGTAGGAGGGTCGGAGGAGACCCAGTACTTC

D: TRBD2
size: few
V: TRBV7-3
J: TRBJ2-6
CDR3: CASSLTGGPGANVLTF
DNA: TGTGCCAGCAGCCTCACGGGGGGACCTGGGGCCAACGTCCTGACTTTC

D: .
size: .
V: TRBV18
J: TRBJ2-7
CDR3: CASSPGPRDEQYF
DNA: TGTGCCAGCTCACCCGGCCCGAGGGACGAGCAGTACTTC

D: TRBD1
size: .
V: TRBV6-1
J: TRBJ2-5
CDR3: CAISITGGPRETQYF
DNA: TGTGCCATCAGTATTACAGGGGGACCCAGGGAGACCCAGTACTTC

D: .
size: .
V: TRBV10-2
J: TRBJ2-5
CDR3: CASSGVGEETQYF
DNA: TGCGCCAGCAGTGGGGTGGGCGAAGAGACCCAGTACTTC

D: TRBD2
size: .
V: TRBV2
J: TRBJ2-7
CDR3: CASSVPRLAGDQGAYEQYF
DNA: TGTGCCAGCAGTGTACCCCGACTAGCGGGAGATCAGGGCGCCTACGAGCAGTACTTC

D: TRBD2
size: .
V: TRBV19
J: TRBJ2-3
CDR3: CASSPSGSWGDTQYF
DNA: TGTGCCAGTAGTCCTAGCGGGAGCTGGGGAGATACGCAGTATTTT

D: .
size: few
V: TRBV11-2
J: TRBJ1-5
CDR3: CASSLGLGQYNQPQHF
DNA: TGTGCCAGCAGCTTAGGCCTAGGACAGTACAATCAGCCCCAGCATTTT

D: TRBD1
size: few
V: TRBV28
J: TRBJ1-6
CDR3: CASRGQGVNSPLHF
DNA: TGTGCCAGCCGAGGACAGGGAGTAAATTCACCCCTCCACTTT

D: TRBD1
size: .
V: TRBV15
J: TRBJ2-1
CDR3: CATSRGQGANEQFF
DNA: TGTGCCACCAGCAGGGGACAGGGGGCGAATGAGCAGTTCTTC

D: .
size: .
V: TRBV11-3
J: TRBJ2-2
CDR3: CASSLAGTGELFF
DNA: TGTGCCAGCAGCTTAGCGGGAACCGGGGAGCTGTTTTTT

D: TRBD1
size: .
V: TRBV4-1
J: TRBJ1-1
CDR3: CASSLLDRQNTEAFF
DNA: TGCGCCAGCAGCCTCTTGGACAGGCAGAACACTGAAGCTTTCTTT

D: .
size: .
V: TRBV9
J: TRBJ2-1
CDR3: CASSVEGQPTDEQFF
DNA: TGTGCCAGCAGCGTAGAAGGACAGCCTACAGATGAGCAGTTCTTC

D: TRBD1
size: .
V: TRBV7-9
J: TRBJ1-1
CDR3: CASSSPTGASTEAFF
DNA: TGTGCCAGCAGCTCTCCGACAGGGGCCTCCACTGAAGCTTTCTTT

D: .
size: few
V: TRBV7-8
J: TRBJ1-4
CDR3: CASSDDSTSDEKLFF
DNA: TGTGCCAGCAGCGACGACAGTACCTCTGATGAAAAACTGTTTTTT

D: TRBD1
size: once
V: TRBV19
J: TRBJ1-2
CDR3: CASSIVGGPGGAGGYTF
DNA: TGTGCCAGTAGTATAGTTGGAGGGCCAGGGGGCGCGGGTGGCTACACCTTC